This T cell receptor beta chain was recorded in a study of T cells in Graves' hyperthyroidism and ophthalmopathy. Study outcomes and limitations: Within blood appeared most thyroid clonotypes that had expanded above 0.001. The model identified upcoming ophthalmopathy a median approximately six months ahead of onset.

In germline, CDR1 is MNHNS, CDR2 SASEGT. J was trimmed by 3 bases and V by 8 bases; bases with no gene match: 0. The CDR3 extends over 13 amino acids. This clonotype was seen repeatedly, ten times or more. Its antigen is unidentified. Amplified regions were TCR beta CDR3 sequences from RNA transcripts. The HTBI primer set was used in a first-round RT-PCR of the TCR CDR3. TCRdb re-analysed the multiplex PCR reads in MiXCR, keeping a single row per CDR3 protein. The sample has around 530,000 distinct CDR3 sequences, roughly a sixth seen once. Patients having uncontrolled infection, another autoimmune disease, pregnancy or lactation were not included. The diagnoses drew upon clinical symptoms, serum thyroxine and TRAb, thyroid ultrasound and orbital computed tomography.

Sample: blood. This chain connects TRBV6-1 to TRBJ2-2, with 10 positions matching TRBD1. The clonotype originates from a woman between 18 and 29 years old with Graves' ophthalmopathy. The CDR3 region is CASGTGDTGELFF. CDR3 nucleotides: TGTGCCAGCGGGACAGGGGACACCGGGGAGCTGTTTTTT.